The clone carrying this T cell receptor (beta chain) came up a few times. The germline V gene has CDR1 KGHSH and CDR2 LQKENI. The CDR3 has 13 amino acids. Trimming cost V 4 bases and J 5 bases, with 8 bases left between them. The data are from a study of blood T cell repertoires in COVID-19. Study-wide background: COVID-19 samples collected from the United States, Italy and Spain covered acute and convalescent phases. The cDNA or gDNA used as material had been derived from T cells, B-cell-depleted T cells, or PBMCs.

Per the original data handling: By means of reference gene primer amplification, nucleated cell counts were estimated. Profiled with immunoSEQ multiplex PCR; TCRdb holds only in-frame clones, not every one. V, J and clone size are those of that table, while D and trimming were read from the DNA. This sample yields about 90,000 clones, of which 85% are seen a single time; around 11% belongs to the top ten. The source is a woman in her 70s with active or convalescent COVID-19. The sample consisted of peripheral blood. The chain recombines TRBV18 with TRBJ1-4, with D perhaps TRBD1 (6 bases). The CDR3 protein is CASSRTANEKLFF. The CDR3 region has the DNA TGTGCCAGCTCACGGACAGCAAATGAAAAACTGTTTTTT.